The clone carrying this T cell receptor beta chain came up many times. Its antigen is not known. These data come from a study of regulatory T cells in long-lasting Graves disease. Findings of the study overall: The number of shared public clonotypes was higher in persistent patients (around 2,700) than new patients (around 890).

This CDR3 has 14 amino acids. Trimming took off 5 bases at V and 6 bases at J, with 14 bases between the two ends. CDR1 LNHDA and CDR2 SQIVND come from the germline V gene (reference sequence). Researchers made TCR beta libraries by using iRepertoire HTBI primers and running Arm-PCR on CDR3 regions. MiXCR, applied by TCRdb to the multiplex PCR reads, yields one record per CDR3 protein. The table has about 320,000 distinct CDR3 sequences, 18% seen once. Stated time point: newly diagnosed GD, antithyroid drugs for less than 3 months. RNA from PBMCs was the source of the TCR library. Graves' disease diagnoses followed American Thyroid Association guidelines.

Material: peripheral blood mononuclear cells (PBMCs), obtained at new diagnosis, from a patient treated with antithyroid drugs. The chain employs TRBV19 and TRBJ1-5; perhaps TRBD1 as D (5 bases). The sequence was collected from a female donor with Graves disease. CDR3 in DNA: TGTGCCAGTAGTTACGGGGGGTCGGCTCAGCCCCAGCATTTT. It encodes CASSYGGSAQPQHF. Complete variable domain (other parts from reference TRBV19 and TRBJ1-5): DGGITQSPKYLFRKEGQNVTLSCEQNLNHDAMYWYRQDPGQGLRLIYYSQIVNDFQKGDIAEGYSVSREKKESFPLTVTSAQKNPTAFYLCASSYGGSAQPQHFGDGTRLSIL.